The next 25 T cell receptor beta chains were all read from a single sample in a study of OX40 agonist ivuxolimab in advanced cancers. Repertoires were generated with immunoSEQ multiplex PCR, while TCRdb's copy carries only in-frame clones and drops some. The table lists about 11,000 clones, 78% of them singletons. The sample in question was CD4+ or CD8+ T cells sorted from blood, obtained in a trial of the OX40 agonist ivuxolimab. The receptors were gathered from an adult with an advanced solid tumor such as melanoma, head and neck, liver or kidney cancer.

The chain joins TRBV7-4 to TRBJ1-3, with 7 bases aligning to TRBD1. Germline lookup yields CDR1 SGHVT and CDR2 SQSDAQ. This CDR3 region has 17 residues. V was pared by 5 bases and J by 6 bases, with 16 bases of the junction left unmatched. CDR3 in DNA: TGTGCCAGCAGCCCCTTTTTATACAGGGGCCGAGAAAACACCATATATTTT. Encoded protein: CASSPFLYRGRENTIYF.

The V call is TRBV5-1, the J call TRBJ2-1; no clear D gene. The V end lost 5 bases, the J end lost 4 bases, and 10 bases lay between the germline ends. The CDR3 runs to 13 residues. CDR1 and CDR2 from the germline V gene are SGHRS and YFSETQ. CDR3 amino acids: CASSFVGYNEQFF. The CDR3, as DNA: TGCGCCAGCAGTTTCGTGGGGTACAATGAGCAGTTCTTC.

The rearrangement uses TRBV11-2 and TRBJ2-7; 9 nucleotides agree with TRBD1. In germline, CDR1 is SGHAT, CDR2 FQNNGV. The V and J ends lost 1 base and 5 bases, in that order; junction bases with no gene match: 9. This CDR3 is 16 amino acids long. CDR3 region: CASSLVWGQGNDEQYF. DNA for the CDR3: TGTGCCAGCAGCTTAGTTTGGGGACAGGGTAATGACGAGCAGTACTTC.

This clone was recorded once. The CDR3 reads CSAGLADEQYF. CDR3 sequence (DNA): TGCAGTGCGGGACTAGCGGACGAGCAGTACTTC. This chain links TRBV20-1 with TRBJ2-7; TRBD2 aligns across 11 bases. The CDR3 is made up of 11 amino acids. V lost 6 bases to trimming and J lost 5 bases; unmatched junction nucleotides: 0. Per germline, CDR1 DFQATT and CDR2 SNEGSKA (reference sequence).

The DNA of the CDR3 is TGTGCCAGCAGTTTTCTTAGCGGCACAGATACGCAGTATTTT. Its translation: CASSFLSGTDTQYF. This chain connects TRBV28 to TRBJ2-3, with D possibly TRBD2 on 5 matching bases. The CDR3 has 14 residues. The germline V gene encodes CDR1 MDHEN and CDR2 SYDVKM. Trimming took off 3 bases at V and 1 base at J, with 8 bases between the two ends.

The V gene is TRBV6-1, the J gene TRBJ2-7; 10 bases match TRBD2. Per germline, CDR1 MNHNS and CDR2 SASEGT. The trim removed 3 bases at V and 1 base at J, leaving 12 bases unmatched. The CDR3 runs 18 residues. CDR3 bases: TGTGCCAGCAGTGATGAGCGGGAGGGCCTCGGTTTTTCCTACGAGCAGTACTTC. Amino acids: CASSDEREGLGFSYEQYF.

The CDR3 DNA reads as TGTGCCAGCATCAAGGGACTAGCGAATTCCTACGAGCAGTACTTC. Protein sequence: CASIKGLANSYEQYF. The gene calls are TRBV6-1 and TRBJ2-7; TRBD2 aligns across 10 bases. CDR3 length: 15 residues. V lost 7 bases to trimming and J lost 1 base; unmatched junction nucleotides: 7. Germline V gene sequence: CDR1 MNHNS, CDR2 SASEGT.

The rearrangement uses TRBV5-5 and TRBJ2-7; D is undetermined. The V end lost 2 bases, the J end lost 4 bases, and 13 bases lay between the germline ends. Germline V gene data show CDR1 as SGHKS and CDR2 as YYEKEE (reference sequence). CDR3 length: 14 amino acids. The CDR3 protein is CASSFSGTLYEQYF. For the CDR3, the DNA is TGTGCCAGCAGCTTTAGTGGTACCCTATACGAGCAGTACTTC.

This clone was seen only once. This rearrangement joins TRBV7-6 to TRBJ2-7; D perhaps matches TRBD1 (5 bases). Germline CDR1 and CDR2: SGHVS and FNYEAQ. This CDR3 contains 14 residues. Trimming removed 4 bases at V and 1 base at J, with 11 bases between. CDR3 sequence reads: CASSSVAGSYEQYF. CDR3 DNA: TGTGCCAGCAGCTCCGTGGCAGGGTCCTACGAGCAGTACTTC.

V is TRBV12-5 and J is TRBJ1-5, with a possible D match to TRBD1 (6 bases). The CDR3 contains 15 residues. Germline loops: CDR1 LGHNT, CDR2 FRNRAP. Trimming pared 5 bases from V and 0 bases from J, leaving 11 bases between. DNA for the CDR3: TGTGCTAGTGGTCCCCCGGACAGTAGCAATCAGCCCCAGCATTTT. As protein: CASGPPDSSNQPQHF.

The table lists this clone with a count of one. This chain links TRBV5-4 with TRBJ2-1, with TRBD2 as a possible D gene (6 bases). Looked up from germline, CDR1 is SGHNT and CDR2 is YYREEE (reference sequence). Trimming removed 4 bases from V and 9 bases from J, with 14 bases in between. The length of the CDR3 is 13 residues. As DNA, the CDR3 is TGTGCCAGCAGCCCCCCAGGGCGGGGTGAGCAGTTCTTC. Protein sequence: CASSPPGRGEQFF.

The chain joins TRBV6-6 to TRBJ2-1, with D unclear. The germline CDR1 and CDR2 sequences are MNHNY and SVGAGI (reference sequence). The CDR3 sequence is 12 residues long. V lost 8 bases and J lost 7, with 12 bases in between. The CDR3 here is CASLLPGNEQFF. The CDR3 DNA sequence: TGTGCCAGCCTCTTACCTGGGAATGAGCAGTTCTTC.

This sequence joins TRBV5-8 and TRBJ1-5, with no clear D. The CDR3 totals 19 residues. Trimming cost V 0 bases and J 0 bases, with 19 bases left between them. CDR1 and CDR2 from the germline V gene are SGHTS and YDEGEE. The CDR3 DNA is TGTGCCAGCAGCTTGGCCAAATACGGCAGCGAGTATAGCAATCAGCCCCAGCATTTT. As protein: CASSLAKYGSEYSNQPQHF. The full variable domain, completed using reference TRBV5-8 and TRBJ1-5, is EAGVTQSPTHLIKTRGQQATLRCSPISGHTSVYWYQQALGLGLQFLLWYDEGEERNRGNFPPRFSGRQFPNYSSELNVNALELEDSALYLCASSLAKYGSEYSNQPQHFGDGTRLSIL.

The V call is TRBV4-2, the J call TRBJ2-7, with D perhaps TRBD2 (7 bases). The CDR3 is 17 amino acids. CDR1 LGHNA and CDR2 YNFKEQ come from the germline V gene. Trimming took off 0 bases at V and 5 bases at J, with 20 bases between the two ends. CDR3 nucleotides: TGTGCCAGCAGCCAAGAGGAGGGGGGGACCTTTCGTCACGAGCAGTACTTC. Translation: CASSQEEGGTFRHEQYF.

V gene TRBV7-9 combines with J gene TRBJ1-4, with unresolved D. Germline CDR1 and CDR2: SEHNR and FQNEAQ (reference sequence). Trimming cost V 5 bases and J 6 bases, with 16 bases left between them. The CDR3 runs to 15 residues. CDR3 sequence reads: CASSQGRASDEKLFF. Written as DNA, the CDR3 is TGTGCCAGCAGCCAAGGACGGGCGTCTGATGAAAAACTGTTTTTT. Full variable domain (missing parts from reference TRBV7-9 and TRBJ1-4): DTGVSQNPRHKITKRGQNVTFRCDPISEHNRLYWYRQTLGQGPEFLTYFQNEAQLEKSRLLSDRFSAERPKGSFSTLEIQRTEQGDSAMYLCASSQGRASDEKLFFGSGTQLSVL.

This clone was seen more than once but under ten times. J is TRBJ2-7 and V is TRBV19; 8 bases match TRBD2. With 7 bases clipped from V and 2 bases from J, the junction kept 4 bases outside the gene matches. This CDR3 comprises 13 residues. Germline V CDR1 and CDR2: LNHDA, SQIVND (reference sequence). CDR3 sequence: CASTSGRPYEQYF. The DNA for the CDR3 is TGTGCCAGTACCAGCGGGAGACCCTACGAGCAGTACTTC.

The chain employs TRBV11-2 and TRBJ1-1; 10 nucleotides line up with TRBD1. The ends lost 1 base at V and 7 bases at J; junction bases unmatched: 6. Germline V gene lookup returns CDR1 SGHAT and CDR2 FQNNGV. This CDR3 comprises 15 residues. The CDR3 coding sequence is TGTGCCAGCAGCTTAGCGGGACAGGGGTCTAGTGAAGCTTTCTTT. Translated, it gives CASSLAGQGSSEAFF.

The V gene is TRBV2, the J gene TRBJ2-3; 7 bases align to TRBD1. With 9 bases clipped from V and 0 bases from J, the junction kept 3 bases outside the gene matches. There are 13 residues in the CDR3. CDR1 and CDR2 from the germline V gene are SNHLY and FYNNEI. CDR3 nucleotides: TGTGCCAGAACAGGGGCTAGCACAGATACGCAGTATTTT. It yields the protein CARTGASTDTQYF. The full variable domain, rest sourced from reference TRBV2 and TRBJ2-3, is EPEVTQTPSHQVTQMGQEVILRCVPISNHLYFYWYRQILGQKVEFLVSFYNNEISEKSEIFDDQFSVERPDGSNFTLKIRSTKLEDSAMYFCARTGASTDTQYFGPGTRLTVL.

This clone was seen only once. The identical CDR3 is also encoded by other nucleotide sequences in the sample. J is TRBJ2-1 and V is TRBV27; the match to TRBD2 covers 7 bases. V was pared by 6 bases and J by 5 bases, with 7 bases of the junction left unmatched. The CDR3 is 14 residues long. Per germline, CDR1 MNHEY and CDR2 SMNVEV (reference sequence). The CDR3: CASSPGTTNNEQFF. In nucleotides, the CDR3 is TGTGCCAGCAGCCCTGGGACTACCAACAATGAGCAGTTCTTC.

The V gene is TRBV29-1, the J gene TRBJ1-4; a possible D gene is TRBD1 (6 bases). The V gene's germline CDR1 is SQVTM and CDR2 ANQGSEA. The CDR3 contains 13 residues. Between the trimmed V and J ends, which lost 5 bases and 8 bases, there was a span of 15 bases. For the CDR3, the DNA is TGCAGCGTTCTGGACAGCTGGGAGGAAAAACTGTTTTTT. This encodes CSVLDSWEEKLFF.

In this sample, this clone is medium-sized. This chain uses TRBV5-4 with TRBJ1-2; a weak D match, TRBD1 (5 bases). Germline V lookup: CDR1 SGHNT, CDR2 YYREEE (reference sequence). V dropped 4 bases and J dropped 2 bases, with 12 bases sitting between them. CDR3 length: 14 amino acids. The CDR3 region has the DNA TGTGCCAGCAGCGGGGAAGGGGCCAACTATGGCTACACCTTC. Translating it yields CASSGEGANYGYTF.

Worth noting for this clone: At one boundary the junction diverges from the germline segment, which might be a read error. V is TRBV11-2 and J is TRBJ2-1; maybe TRBD2 (6 bases). Germline lookup yields CDR1 SGHAT and CDR2 FQNNGV. The CDR3 consists of 15 residues. CDR3 sequence (DNA): TGTGCCAGCAGCTTAGGCGGCGGGGCTTACAATGGGCAGTTCTTC. Its translation is CASSLGGGAYNGQFF.

The chain links TRBV6-4 to TRBJ2-3; 10 bases are a match to TRBD1. This CDR3 is 15 amino acids long. Germline-derived CDR1 and CDR2 are MRHNA and SNTAGT. The ends lost 2 bases at V and 4 bases at J; junction bases unmatched: 3. CDR3 residues: CASSDGQGEADTQYF. The CDR3 DNA reads as TGTGCCAGCAGTGACGGACAGGGGGAGGCAGATACGCAGTATTTT.

This clone was observed a single time. The chain combines TRBV28 with TRBJ2-3; D perhaps matches TRBD2 (6 bases). This CDR3 is 13 amino acids long. In germline, CDR1 is MDHEN, CDR2 SYDVKM. V was trimmed by 3 bases and J by 8 bases, leaving 12 bases between them. CDR3 sequence: CASSFGREATQYF. CDR3 nucleotide sequence: TGTGCCAGCAGTTTCGGCAGGGAGGCTACGCAGTATTTT.

The CDR3 reads CAISESGGTAGVPLHF. CDR3 DNA: TGTGCCATCAGTGAGTCGGGAGGGACAGCCGGGGTGCCCCTCCACTTT. The chain recombines TRBV10-3 with TRBJ1-6; the match to TRBD1 covers 7 bases. Germline CDR1 reads ENHRY; CDR2 reads SYGVKD. V trimming: 0 bases; J trimming: 13 bases; junction bases outside the gene matches: 12. The CDR3 totals 16 residues.